These T cell receptor beta chains were read from a single sample in a study of blood T cell repertoires in COVID-19. TCRdb's copy holds only in-frame clones and misses some; the assay was immunoSEQ multiplex PCR. The table records approximately 120,000 clones, about four fifths of them present only once. Sequences were obtained from peripheral blood. Receptors originate from a human donor in a cohort sampled during active COVID-19. The CDR3 runs from the conserved cysteine through the conserved F or W. The order of the fields is J gene, clone size, CDR3 length, V gene, D gene, CDR3 protein, CDR3 DNA. The D gene is left open where the match is weak. Clone size, where shown, is once, few, many, or a class for clones that have expanded.

>TRBJ2-3|-|16|TRBV2|TRBD2
CASSVGTSGGSDTQYF
TGTGCCAGCAGCGTTGGGACTAGCGGGGGATCAGATACGCAGTATTTT
>TRBJ2-7|-|14|TRBV4-2|-
CASSQEAGLYEQYF
TGTGCCAGCAGCCAAGAGGCGGGGTTGTACGAGCAGTACTTC
>TRBJ2-5|-|14|TRBV10-1|-
CASDNGLPPETQYF
TGCGCCAGCGACAATGGGCTACCACCCGAGACCCAGTACTTC
>TRBJ2-2|few|14|TRBV6-5|-
CASSYAFSTGELFF
TGTGCCAGCAGTTATGCATTCAGCACCGGGGAGCTGTTTTTT
>TRBJ1-2|-|13|TRBV5-1|TRBD1
CASSSDRATGYTF
TGCGCCAGCAGCTCGGACAGGGCGACTGGCTACACCTTC
>TRBJ1-6|-|14|TRBV4-3|-
CASSYSSYNSPLHF
TGCGCCAGCAGTTACAGCTCCTATAATTCACCCCTCCACTTT
>TRBJ2-7|-|13|TRBV12-3/TRBV12-4|TRBD2
CASSFSGGIEQYF
TGTGCCAGCAGTTTTTCGGGGGGGATCGAGCAGTACTTC
>TRBJ2-1|-|16|TRBV7-3|TRBD1
CASSLGAGTGGGEQFF
TGTGCCAGCAGCTTAGGGGCCGGGACAGGGGGCGGTGAGCAGTTCTTC
>TRBJ2-1|-|15|TRBV6-5|TRBD2
CASSYSRTSGNEQFF
TGTGCCAGCAGTTATAGCCGGACTAGCGGAAATGAGCAGTTCTTC
>TRBJ2-6|few|18|TRBV27|-
CASSFGSKGLVGANVLTF
TGTGCCAGCAGTTTCGGCTCAAAGGGGTTGGTTGGGGCCAACGTCCTGACTTTC
>TRBJ1-5|once|16|TRBV25-1|TRBD1
CASSGQGAERNQPQHF
TGTGCCAGCAGTGGGCAGGGGGCGGAAAGAAATCAGCCCCAGCATTTT
>TRBJ1-4|-|16|TRBV19|TRBD1
CASTRTGLPTNEKLFF
TGTGCCAGTACCAGGACAGGGCTCCCAACTAATGAAAAACTGTTTTTT
>TRBJ1-2|-|13|TRBV6-1|-
CASSENFGRGYTF
TGTGCCAGCAGTGAAAACTTTGGGCGAGGCTACACCTTC
>TRBJ2-3|-|14|TRBV7-2|-
CASSQGFGTDTQYF
TGTGCCAGCAGCCAGGGATTTGGTACAGATACGCAGTATTTT
>TRBJ2-5|-|13|TRBV15|TRBD2
CATALAGGETQYF
TGTGCCACCGCGTTAGCGGGAGGCGAGACCCAGTACTTC
>TRBJ1-2|-|14|TRBV6-5|-
CATTEAGRNYGYTF
TGTGCCACCACCGAGGCGGGCAGGAACTATGGCTACACCTTC
>TRBJ1-5|-|13|TRBV30|-
CAWNRVGNQPQHF
TGTGCCTGGAACAGGGTTGGCAATCAGCCCCAGCATTTT
>TRBJ2-2|-|15|TRBV19|TRBD2
CASTKPGLGTGELFF
TGTGCCAGCACAAAACCGGGACTAGGCACCGGGGAGCTGTTTTTT
>TRBJ2-1|-|20|TRBV19|TRBD2
CASSNRGLAGETSAYNEQFF
TGTGCCAGTAGTAACCGGGGACTAGCGGGAGAAACAAGCGCCTACAATGAGCAGTTCTTC
>TRBJ2-7|-|16|TRBV27|-
CASRRAATGDAYEQYF
TGTGCCAGCAGACGGGCGGCCACGGGGGACGCCTACGAGCAGTACTTC
>TRBJ1-1|-|17|TRBV27|TRBD1
CASSLEGTGVMNTEAFF
TGTGCCAGCAGTTTAGAGGGGACAGGAGTAATGAACACTGAAGCTTTCTTT
>TRBJ2-6|-|16|TRBV19|TRBD1
CASGRTGTAGANVLTF
TGTGCCAGTGGGAGGACAGGGACCGCTGGGGCCAACGTCCTGACTTTC
>TRBJ2-7|-|16|TRBV5-1|-
CASSLRSAGGNREQYF
TGCGCCAGCAGCTTGCGGTCGGCAGGGGGGAATCGCGAGCAGTACTTC
>TRBJ1-2|few|12|TRBV29-1|-
CSAGVIGGGYTF
TGCAGCGCCGGAGTGATCGGGGGTGGCTACACCTTC
>TRBJ1-2|-|16|TRBV5-4|-
CASSLMLGGQDYGYTF
TGTGCCAGCAGCTTGATGCTCGGGGGGCAGGACTATGGCTACACCTTC
>TRBJ1-2|-|12|TRBV2|-
CASSTSHYGYTF
TGTGCCAGCAGTACTAGCCACTATGGCTACACCTTC
>TRBJ2-7|-|14|TRBV11-3|TRBD2
CASSLFTGEGEQYF
TGTGCCAGCAGCTTATTCACCGGGGAGGGAGAGCAGTACTTC
>TRBJ1-3|-|15|TRBV7-9|-
CASSPPVSSGNTIYF
TGTGCCAGCAGCCCGCCAGTATCCTCTGGAAACACCATATATTTT
>TRBJ2-5|-|15|TRBV4-1|TRBD1
CASSQERDRVQTQYF
TGCGCCAGCAGCCAAGAAAGGGACAGAGTACAGACCCAGTACTTC
>TRBJ1-4|-|15|TRBV6-5|-
CASSYGSGVREKLFF
TGTGCCAGCAGTTACGGGTCAGGGGTTCGGGAAAAACTGTTTTTT
>TRBJ1-1|-|14|TRBV18|TRBD1
CASSQTRGSTEAFF
TGTGCCAGCTCACAAACCAGGGGGTCCACTGAAGCTTTCTTT
>TRBJ2-7|-|12|TRBV5-4|TRBD2
CASSSSRERQYF
TGTGCCAGCAGCTCGTCGCGGGAGCGGCAGTACTTC
>TRBJ2-1|-|17|TRBV19|TRBD2
CASRKTSGGFHYNEQFF
TGTGCCAGTAGGAAGACTAGCGGGGGGTTCCACTACAATGAGCAGTTCTTC
>TRBJ1-2|-|14|TRBV29-1|TRBD1
CSVGATGRGYGYTF
TGCAGCGTTGGGGCGACAGGGAGAGGCTATGGCTACACCTTC
>TRBJ2-7|-|15|TRBV4-3|TRBD1
CASSPADRGSYEQYF
TGCGCCAGCAGCCCGGCCGACAGGGGCTCCTACGAGCAGTACTTC
>TRBJ2-1|-|14|TRBV7-6|-
CASSGGGQNNEQFF
TGTGCCAGCAGTGGGGGAGGTCAGAACAATGAGCAGTTCTTC
>TRBJ2-1|-|14|TRBV5-1|TRBD2
CASSAAGVRNEQFF
TGCGCCAGCAGCGCCGCGGGGGTGAGGAATGAGCAGTTCTTC
>TRBJ2-1|-|21|TRBV12-2|-
CASRLVPPGLAGGPDYNEQFF
TGTGCAAGTCGCTTAGTCCCACCGGGACTAGCGGGGGGGCCGGATTACAATGAGCAGTTCTTC
>TRBJ2-3|-|13|TRBV7-2|-
CASSLSSTDTQYF
TGTGCCAGCAGCCTATCTAGCACAGATACGCAGTATTTT
>TRBJ1-3|many|15|TRBV7-9|TRBD1
CASSSGTDSGNTIYF
TGTGCCAGCAGCTCAGGGACAGACTCTGGAAACACCATATATTTT